The 17 T cell receptor beta chains reported below all come from one sample, sequenced in a study of beta chain features in type 1 diabetes. Reverse transcribing all isolated RNA meant expressed TCRB transcripts were sequenced. Sequencing used immunoSEQ multiplex PCR; TCRdb keeps in-frame clones, though not all of them. This sample has about 230,000 clones; 9% to 10% occur once, and the top ten carry just under 0.035%. The specimen was naive CD4+ T cells from blood. The receptors were gathered from a woman between 18 and 29 years old in good health.

This clone was counted only a few times. The chain joins TRBV5-4 to TRBJ1-2; D is undetermined. The germline V gene has CDR1 SGHNT and CDR2 YYREEE (reference sequence). Trimming shortened V by 4 bases and J by 8 bases, and 12 bases separated the two germline ends. CDR3 length: 12 residues. The CDR3 bases are TGTGCCAGCAGCCAGGACTCCCGCGGCTACACCTTC. Its translation: CASSQDSRGYTF.

This clone appeared a few times. The same CDR3 is also encoded by other DNA sequences in this sample. The chain couples TRBV29-1 to TRBJ2-1, with 10 bases lining up with TRBD2. The CDR3 contains 15 residues. V shed 1 base, J shed 3 bases, and the junction held 3 bases outside the gene matches. Germline V gene data show CDR1 as SQVTM and CDR2 as ANQGSEA. The CDR3 DNA reads TGCAGCGTTGAAGGCACTAGCGGGAACTACAATGAGCAGTTCTTC. Its protein is CSVEGTSGNYNEQFF.

The chain uses TRBV5-1 and TRBJ2-7, with 9 bases matching TRBD1. Trimming at V came to 4 bases and at J to 0 bases, leaving 8 bases not matched to a gene. This CDR3 has 16 residues. Germline V gene sequence: CDR1 SGHRS, CDR2 YFSETQ. CDR3: CASSGGQGLTSYEQYF. The DNA of the CDR3 is TGCGCCAGCAGCGGAGGACAGGGGCTGACCTCCTACGAGCAGTACTTC.

The V gene is TRBV7-2, the J gene TRBJ1-1, with D possibly being TRBD1 (5 bases). CDR1 and CDR2 (germline): SGHTA, FQGNSA. CDR3 length: 15 amino acids. V was cut by 6 bases and J by 4 bases, with 18 bases left in between. CDR3 coding DNA: TGTGCCAGCAGGCCCTGGGGGGGTAGCGGCACTGAAGCTTTCTTT. Amino acids: CASRPWGGSGTEAFF.

Ten or more counts support this clone. The chain joins TRBV14 to TRBJ2-6; 7 bases fit TRBD1. This CDR3 has 15 residues. Trimming at V came to 4 bases and at J to 3 bases, leaving 3 bases not matched to a gene. Germline values: CDR1 SGHDN, CDR2 FVKESK. CDR3: CASSPWTGGANVLTF. The CDR3, as DNA: TGTGCCAGCAGCCCCTGGACAGGTGGGGCCAACGTCCTGACTTTC.

J is TRBJ1-2 and V is TRBV5-4; maybe TRBD1 (6 bases). CDR1 SGHNT and CDR2 YYREEE come from the germline V gene (reference sequence). The CDR3 sequence is 14 residues long. V was clipped by 3 bases and J by 3 bases, with 12 bases between them. The CDR3 DNA reads as TGTGCCAGCAGCTCAACAGGGTTTGACTATGGCTACACCTTC. Its translation is CASSSTGFDYGYTF.

This clone was observed a handful of times. This chain uses TRBV29-1 with TRBJ1-1, with D perhaps TRBD1 (6 bases). There are 14 residues in the CDR3. The V and J ends lost 6 bases and 1 base respectively, with 15 bases between them. Per germline, CDR1 SQVTM and CDR2 ANQGSEA. The CDR3 is CSVRRGMGNTEAFF. The DNA of the CDR3 is TGCAGCGTCCGCAGGGGTATGGGGAACACTGAAGCTTTCTTT.

A few counts support this clone. The genes are TRBV9 and TRBJ2-3, with 10 bases lining up with TRBD2. V shed 0 bases, J shed 3 bases, and the junction held 4 bases outside the gene matches. Germline CDR1 and CDR2: SGDLS and YYNGEE. The CDR3 runs 16 residues. CDR3 sequence: CASSVVTSGITDTQYF. The CDR3 DNA follows: TGTGCCAGCAGCGTAGTAACTAGCGGGATTACAGATACGCAGTATTTT.

This sequence joins TRBV5-1 and TRBJ2-5, with 12 positions matching TRBD2. The junction had 10 bases not matched to a gene; V was cut back by 5 bases and J by 5 bases. Germline CDR1 reads SGHRS; CDR2 reads YFSETQ. The CDR3 is made up of 16 amino acids. CDR3 in amino acids: CASRNPSGRAGETQYF. The CDR3 nucleotides read TGCGCCAGCAGGAACCCTAGCGGGAGGGCTGGGGAGACCCAGTACTTC. Supplemented by reference TRBV5-1 and TRBJ2-5, the full variable domain reads KAGVTQTPRYLIKTRGQQVTLSCSPISGHRSVSWYQQTPGQGLQFLFEYFSETQRNKGNFPGRFSGRQFSNSRSEMNVSTLELGDSALYLCASRNPSGRAGETQYFGPGTRLLVL.

The rearrangement joins TRBV7-2 to TRBJ2-7; TRBD2 is a possible D gene (6 bases). This CDR3 spans 16 amino acids. Deletions cut 1 base from V and 2 bases from J, with 15 bases between. Germline CDR1 reads SGHTA; CDR2 reads FQGNSA. The CDR3 sequence is CASSLDEGGTTYEQYF. As DNA, the CDR3 is TGTGCCAGCAGCTTAGATGAGGGAGGAACGACCTACGAGCAGTACTTC.

This clone was counted a few times. The J gene is TRBJ2-1, the V gene TRBV30; 16 bases line up with TRBD2. Trimming removed 0 bases from V and 8 bases from J; junction bases left unmatched: 10. This CDR3 region has 18 residues. Germline-derived CDR1 and CDR2 are GTSNPN and SVGIG (reference sequence). CDR3 DNA sequence: TGTGCCTGGAGTGTTTTAACACCCGGGACTAGCGGGAGGGATGAGCAGTTCTTC. As protein: CAWSVLTPGTSGRDEQFF.

This clone was seen a handful of times. J is TRBJ2-2 and V is TRBV14; TRBD2 aligns across 10 bases. Germline loops: CDR1 SGHDN, CDR2 FVKESK. The CDR3 extends over 17 amino acids. With 1 base clipped from V and 2 bases from J, the junction kept 4 bases outside the gene matches. Here the CDR3 reads CASSQVRTSGNTGELFF. In DNA form, the CDR3 reads TGTGCCAGCAGCCAAGTTCGGACTAGCGGCAACACCGGGGAGCTGTTTTTT.

This clone came up a few times. V usage is TRBV14 and J usage is TRBJ2-2, with 10 bases identical to TRBD2. Losses at the gene ends were 3 bases for V and 6 bases for J; bases not matched to a gene: 7. Germline CDR1 SGHDN, CDR2 FVKESK. The length of the CDR3 is 16 residues. The CDR3 coding sequence is TGTGCCAGCAGCCACCGAGCGGGAGGGCTTCCCGGGGAGCTGTTTTTT. Its protein product is CASSHRAGGLPGELFF.

The table lists this clone with a few counts. This chain links TRBV18 with TRBJ2-6; TRBD1 might be the D (6 bases). The germline CDR1 and CDR2 sequences are KGHSH and LQKENI. There are 17 residues in the CDR3. Trimming removed 1 base from V and 0 bases from J, with 10 bases in between. The CDR3 nucleotides read TGTGCCAGCTCACCACTGGGGGCATCCTCTGGGGCCAACGTCCTGACTTTC. It is translated as CASSPLGASSGANVLTF.

This chain joins TRBV5-1 and TRBJ2-5; tentative D call: TRBD2 (5 bases). CDR3 length: 13 residues. Germline-derived CDR1 and CDR2 are SGHRS and YFSETQ. Trimming pared 7 bases from V and 1 base from J, leaving 11 bases between. The CDR3 protein is CASRVGVQETQYF. In DNA form, the CDR3 reads TGCGCCAGCCGTGTGGGAGTCCAAGAGACCCAGTACTTC.

V gene TRBV2 combines with J gene TRBJ2-3, with TRBD2 as a possible D gene (6 bases). The CDR3 consists of 15 residues. V lost 6 bases and J lost 0, with 13 bases in between. Germline CDR1 is SNHLY and CDR2 is FYNNEI. CDR3 loop: CASRSTSPSTDTQYF. As DNA, the CDR3 is TGTGCCAGCAGATCCACTAGCCCGAGCACAGATACGCAGTATTTT.

The rearrangement uses TRBV4-1 and TRBJ1-1; D is unclear. The length of the CDR3 is 16 residues. Trimming pared 2 bases from V and 1 base from J, leaving 14 bases between. The germline gives CDR1 MGHRA, CDR2 YSYEKL. CDR3: CASSQPLEGRNTEAFF. CDR3 nucleotides: TGCGCCAGCAGCCAACCTTTAGAGGGAAGGAACACTGAAGCTTTCTTT.